This TCR beta chain was sequenced for a study of cytomegalovirus exposure and HLA in healthy donors. Study-level findings and limits: The study designated some 180 TCR beta chains cytomegalovirus-associated. Indistinguishability led to the exclusion of some V segments, TRBV6-2 and TRBV6-3 included. For most subjects, TCR beta sequences were reported to predict HLA-A and HLA-B alleles with accuracy.

This clone showed up just a few times. Antigen unknown. The PCR ran on 60 Vbeta and 13 Jbeta primers. TCRdb's copy holds only in-frame clones and misses some; the assay was immunoSEQ multiplex PCR. Here the sample spans 200,000 to 250,000 clones, more than 70% being singletons. This CDR3 has 16 amino acids. Unmatched junction bases numbered 10, after V lost 5 bases and J lost 3 bases. Per the germline V gene, CDR1 is KGHSH and CDR2 is LQKENI. The origin of this receptor is a human donor in good health. This chain uses TRBV18 with TRBJ2-7; TRBD1 matches 10 bases. Input material: PBMCs. CDR3 region: CASSSTRTGGNYEQYF. The CDR3 nucleotides are TGTGCCAGCTCATCAACGCGGACAGGGGGGAACTACGAGCAGTACTTC.